This TCR beta chain was recorded in a study of T cell changes during pregnancy in multiple sclerosis. Profiled with immunoSEQ multiplex PCR; TCRdb holds only in-frame clones, not every one. Among about 31,000 clones listed, roughly nine tenths were seen once. Per the germline V gene, CDR1 is LGHNT and CDR2 is FRNRAP. V lost 7 bases and J lost 4; bases outside the gene matches: 10. The CDR3 is 15 residues long. The chain links TRBV12-5 to TRBJ1-5; the match to TRBD1 covers 7 bases. This TCR was recovered from a female donor with multiple sclerosis, enrolled in a pregnancy study. Material: CD8+ T cells from peripheral blood mononuclear cells, obtained in the second trimester of pregnancy. CDR3 amino acids: CASDNTGALNQPQHF. The CDR3 DNA reads TGTGCTAGTGATAACACAGGGGCCCTGAATCAGCCCCAGCATTTT.